The 16 T cell receptor beta chains below all came from one sample that was sequenced in a study of blood T cell repertoires in COVID-19. The protocol was immunoSEQ multiplex PCR, while the TCRdb copy is restricted to in-frame clones and leaves out a portion. The sample shows approximately 50,000 clones, less than 90% of them seen only once. Sequencing was carried out using peripheral blood. The receptor set was obtained from a human donor in a cohort sampled during active COVID-19.

This rearrangement joins TRBV27 to TRBJ2-7; D is possibly TRBD1 (5 bases). The CDR3 has 16 amino acids. CDR1 is MNHEY, CDR2 SMNVEV, per germline (reference sequence). The V end lost 5 bases, the J end lost 1 base, and 18 bases lay between the germline ends. Written as DNA, the CDR3 is TGTGCCAGCAGTCCCCATCGGACAAGGGGATCCTACGAGCAGTACTTC. Protein product: CASSPHRTRGSYEQYF.

This chain connects TRBV24-1 to TRBJ2-3; 8 bases agree with TRBD1. Germline CDR1 reads KGHDR; CDR2 reads SFDVKD. The CDR3 length is 16 residues. The V gene end was trimmed by 4 bases and the J gene end by 2 bases; junction bases not matched to a gene: 7. The CDR3 region is CATSEDRAGVTDTQYF. The CDR3 DNA reads as TGTGCCACCAGTGAGGACAGGGCCGGCGTCACAGATACGCAGTATTTT.

This clone came up a few times. CDR3 region: CASTPEGTAGNTIYF. CDR3 sequence (DNA): TGTGCCAGCACCCCCGAGGGTACCGCTGGAAACACCATATATTTT. The chain recombines TRBV9 with TRBJ1-3, with D unresolved. The CDR3 covers 15 residues. The germline CDR1 and CDR2 sequences are SGDLS and YYNGEE. Trimming left V 6 bases short and J 2 bases short, with 15 bases between.

The chain joins TRBV25-1 to TRBJ2-3; 10 nucleotides agree with TRBD2. V was pared by 4 bases and J by 1 base, with 5 bases of the junction left unmatched. The CDR3 spans 16 residues. The germline V gene encodes CDR1 MGHDK and CDR2 SYGVNS. DNA of the CDR3: TGTGCCAGCAGTGTCTCTAGCGGGAGCGGCACAGATACGCAGTATTTT. Its protein is CASSVSSGSGTDTQYF.

The chain is built from TRBV18 and TRBJ1-2, with D perhaps matching TRBD1 (6 bases). The ends were cut back, 1 base at V and 3 bases at J, with 12 bases in the middle. CDR1 is KGHSH, CDR2 LQKENI, per germline. The CDR3 has 15 amino acids. The CDR3 bases are TGTGCCAGCTCACCACGGAGCCCAGGGGACTATGGCTACACCTTC. Translated, it gives CASSPRSPGDYGYTF.

The chain combines TRBV6-5 with TRBJ2-1, with 9 bases matching TRBD1. This CDR3 region has 14 residues. V gave up 11 bases and J gave up 2 bases; unmatched junction bases: 7. Germline V gives CDR1 MNHEY, CDR2 SVGAGI. The CDR3 DNA sequence: TGTGCCGCCCGCGGACAGGGGACCTACAATGAGCAGTTCTTC. The encoded protein is CAARGQGTYNEQFF.

This chain connects TRBV27 to TRBJ2-1; tentatively, D is TRBD2 (6 bases). CDR3 length: 15 amino acids. V lost 2 bases and J lost 0, with 8 bases in between. Germline CDR1 and CDR2: MNHEY and SMNVEV (reference sequence). CDR3: CASSLGGYSYNEQFF. Here the CDR3 DNA reads TGTGCCAGCAGTTTAGGGGGGTACTCCTACAATGAGCAGTTCTTC.

The J gene is TRBJ2-1, the V gene TRBV19; 8 bases fit TRBD1. Germline loops: CDR1 LNHDA, CDR2 SQIVND (reference sequence). The V gene end was trimmed by 5 bases and the J gene end by 4 bases; junction bases not matched to a gene: 13. The CDR3 totals 17 residues. The CDR3 here is CASSPPPGTGSYNEQFF. The CDR3, as DNA: TGTGCCAGTAGTCCCCCCCCCGGGACAGGATCTTACAATGAGCAGTTCTTC.

The gene calls are TRBV19 and TRBJ1-5; 12 nucleotides agree with TRBD1. CDR1 and CDR2 from the germline V gene are LNHDA and SQIVND (reference sequence). With V trimmed by 9 bases and J by 8 bases, 11 bases remained unmatched. The CDR3 totals 15 residues. This chain's CDR3 is CASAPGQGADEPQHF. The CDR3 DNA follows: TGTGCCAGCGCTCCGGGACAGGGGGCGGATGAGCCCCAGCATTTT.

This clone has just a few counts. The CDR3 reads CASSPRMNTEAFF. As DNA, the CDR3 is TGTGCCAGCAGCCCGCGTATGAACACTGAAGCTTTCTTT. The V and J genes are TRBV14 and TRBJ1-1; D not resolved. Germline CDR1 reads SGHDN; CDR2 reads FVKESK. The CDR3 totals 13 residues. The V gene lost 4 bases and the J gene lost 0 bases, with 6 bases spanning the gap.

V is TRBV21-1 and J is TRBJ2-3; the DNA was not used to check the table's D call, TRBD1. TRBV21-1 is a documented pseudogene. The CDR3 is made up of 19 amino acids. CDR3 bases: TGTGCCAACCCCTCAGAGGGCCACCGGGACAGGGATTTCACAGATACGCAGTATTTT. Translation: CANPSEGHRDRDFTDTQYF.

The chain couples TRBV7-9 to TRBJ2-3, with 8 bases identical to TRBD1. After removal of 5 bases from V and 2 bases from J, the junction contained 12 bases not matched to a gene. The CDR3 consists of 17 residues. The germline CDR1 and CDR2 sequences are SEHNR and FQNEAQ (reference sequence). The CDR3 DNA is TGTGCCAGCAGCCGAGACAGGGGTTTAGTTTTCACAGATACGCAGTATTTT. Its protein is CASSRDRGLVFTDTQYF.

The CDR3 loop is CASSLVYLAKTQYF. CDR3 DNA sequence: TGTGCCAGCAGCTTAGTTTATCTAGCAAAGACCCAGTACTTC. The chain couples TRBV13 to TRBJ2-5; D may be TRBD2 (5 bases). Germline-derived CDR1 and CDR2 are PRHDT and FYEKMQ (reference sequence). Trimming stripped 1 base from V and 6 bases from J, with 12 bases between. The CDR3 has 14 residues. The variable domain in full, with the rest retrieved from reference TRBV13 and TRBJ2-5, is AAGVIQSPRHLIKEKRETATLKCYPIPRHDTVYWYQQGPGQDPQFLISFYEKMQSDKGSIPDRFSAQQFSDYHSELNMSSLELGDSALYFCASSLVYLAKTQYFGPGTRLLVL.

V gene TRBV19 combines with J gene TRBJ2-1, with TRBD2 matching 11 bases. The CDR3 contains 13 residues. Germline CDR1 reads LNHDA; CDR2 reads SQIVND (reference sequence). The trim removed 4 bases at V and 11 bases at J, leaving 4 bases unmatched. CDR3 residues: CASSTIAGGKQFF. The CDR3 region has the DNA TGTGCCAGTAGTACCATAGCGGGAGGGAAGCAGTTCTTC.

The chain couples TRBV18 to TRBJ2-7; TRBD2 might be the D (7 bases). The CDR3 runs 13 residues. Germline V CDR1 and CDR2: KGHSH, LQKENI. Trimming shortened V by 2 bases and J by 7 bases, and 12 bases separated the two germline ends. The CDR3 coding sequence is TGTGCCAGCTCACCAAACAGGGAGGGGGAGCAGTACTTC. Amino acid sequence: CASSPNREGEQYF.

This chain connects TRBV15 to TRBJ2-2; D possibly corresponds to TRBD2 (6 bases). This CDR3 region has 15 residues. The ends were cut back, 0 bases at V and 7 bases at J, with 12 bases in the middle. CDR1 and CDR2 (germline): LNHNV, YYDKDF (reference sequence). The DNA of the CDR3 is TGTGCCACCAGCAGAGATCCAGGCGGGGACGGGGAGCTGTTTTTT. It yields the protein CATSRDPGGDGELFF.